This T cell receptor beta chain derives from a study of persistence of HIV-infected CD4 T cells (dated by TCRdb to about 2020). In the study overall: The study isolated CMV- and HIV-1 Gag-responding CD4+ T cells from ART-treated individuals to examine antigen-driven clonal expansion of HIV-1-infected cells. Suppressive ART had been received by participants for a median of roughly 8 years. Apart from two participants who underwent leukapheresis at a single time point, peripheral blood samples of up to 180 mL were collected from participants at multiple time points. TCRbeta sequencing assessed the clonality of all cells in each sorted population, while proviral sequencing assessed the clonality of infected cells. Cross-participant TCR cluster analysis included 8 participants for CMV and 6 or 7 participants for Gag.

CDR1 and CDR2 were assigned from the germline V gene (reference sequence) as GTSNPN and SVGIG. Relative to germline, V is 8 bases shorter and J is 0 bases shorter, with 10 bases between their ends. The CDR3 has 13 amino acids, counting the end cysteine and phenylalanine. Left in the record is the CDR3 DNA by itself, 39 bases read in frame from the first base. TCRbeta repertoires were sequenced from genomic DNA with the immunoSEQ hsTCRB assay version 4 in survey mode. For TCRbeta sequencing, genomic DNA was diluted to roughly 10 ng/uL, with up to about 1 ug used per sample. The authors' pipeline ran thus. TCRbeta data analysis was done in ImmunoSeq Analyzer 3.0, and diversity was calculated on productive nucleotide rearrangements. Lower-bound TCR diversity was estimated with the improved Chao index, and clonality with the Gini coefficient using the Immunarch R package. When different nucleotide rearrangements encoded the same CDR3beta amino acid sequence, each rearrangement was treated as a distinct clonotype. Differential abundance analysis found TCRbeta sequences that were significantly enriched in antigen-responding cells compared with anti-CD3/anti-CD28-activated cells. Using predicted peptide-MHC specificity as the basis, GLIPH2 grouped TCRs into clusters, both for each participant individually and for the merged data sets that combined participants. Here the immuneACCESS table is served through TCRdb, limited to in-frame sequences with V and J called. Missing clones are a known gap in these copies; in checked studies unresolved V genes cover under half, and the rest lacks a known reason. V, J and clone size reflect that table, while D and trimming were determined from the DNA. The sample includes some 30,000 clones, with 78% observed a single time. Roughly 0.8% of the sample rests with the top ten.

About this clone: Its antigen is still unknown. No much larger clone exists at a distance of one base, and base qualities are not known.

The treatment or condition label corresponds to: suppressive antiretroviral therapy. Lysates of CMV-infected fibroblasts at about 11 ug/mL were used to stimulate the cells. Memory populations depleted of antigen-responding cells were obtained by sorting nonresponding CD40L-negative CD69-negative CD45RO-high memory CD4+ T cells. Participants were HIV-1-infected adults who started suppressive ART during chronic infection. Participants had undetectable plasma HIV-1 RNA below 50 copies/mL for at least 4 years. To be included, a participant needed positive CMV serology and a CD4+ T cell count above 400 cells/uL. Before stimulation, PBMCs were isolated using density centrifugation and depleted of CD8+ T cells. For more than 15 hours, the CD8-depleted PBMCs were stimulated with anti-CD28/CD49d costimulation, a CD40-blocking antibody, and enfuvirtide to prevent new infections. Cell sorting was performed on a Beckman Coulter MoFlo Legacy or XDP sorter, and dead cells were excluded with propidium iodide. Genomic DNA was extracted with the QIAamp DNA Mini Kit for samples above one million cells, otherwise with the Quick-DNA Microprep Kit.

Results and caveats for the whole study, not just this receptor: Few individuals were included in the study, and only a limited range of antigens was tested. TCRbeta richness in CMV- and Gag-responding cells was significantly lower than in anti-CD3/anti-CD28-responding cells; CMV-responding cells had higher oligoclonality than CD3/CD28-stimulated and Gag-responding cells. Within the same sorted populations, TCR oligoclonality correlated with proviral oligoclonality. Antigen-responding cells were enriched for degenerate expanded CDR3beta sequences, which suggests convergent selection of CD4+ responses to CMV and Gag. Because the TCR analyses were done in bulk, restricting them to just the rare CMV-responding cells that actually carried HIV-1 proviruses was not possible.

The clonotype originates from an adult woman with HIV who was CMV-seropositive. The sequencing here drew on CD4+ T cells sorted from PBMCs after roughly 20-hour stimulation, taken from a patient who received antiretroviral therapy. The cell subset or site tag for this specimen amounts to: CD40L-CD69- CD45RO-high memory CD4 T cells not responding to CMV lysate. Rearrangement joined TRBV30 to TRBJ1-4; no D segment can be confidently identified. The CDR3 corresponds to CAASPSTNEKLFF. The DNA sequence follows: TGTGCCGCGTCTCCTTCAACTAATGAAAAACTGTTTTTT. The full variable domain, with segments outside the CDR3 supplied by the reference TRBV30 and TRBJ1-4 proteins, appears as SQTIHQWPATLVQPVGSPLSLECTVEGTSNPNLYWYRQAAGRGLQLLFYSVGIGQISSEVPQNLSASRPQDRQFILSSKKLLLSDSGFYLCAASPSTNEKLFFGSGTQLSVL.